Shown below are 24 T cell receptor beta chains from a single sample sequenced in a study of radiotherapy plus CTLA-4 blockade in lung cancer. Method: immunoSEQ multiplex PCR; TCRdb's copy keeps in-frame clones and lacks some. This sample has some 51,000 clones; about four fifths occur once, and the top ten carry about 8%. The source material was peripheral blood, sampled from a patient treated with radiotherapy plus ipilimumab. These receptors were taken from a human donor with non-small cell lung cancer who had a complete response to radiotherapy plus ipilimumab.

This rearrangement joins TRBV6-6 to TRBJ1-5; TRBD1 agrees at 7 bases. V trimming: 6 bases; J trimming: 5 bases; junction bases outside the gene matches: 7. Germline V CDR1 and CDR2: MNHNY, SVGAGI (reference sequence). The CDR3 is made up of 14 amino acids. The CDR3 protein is CASRTGVIDQPQHF. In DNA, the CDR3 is TGTGCCAGCAGAACAGGGGTGATCGATCAGCCCCAGCATTTT.

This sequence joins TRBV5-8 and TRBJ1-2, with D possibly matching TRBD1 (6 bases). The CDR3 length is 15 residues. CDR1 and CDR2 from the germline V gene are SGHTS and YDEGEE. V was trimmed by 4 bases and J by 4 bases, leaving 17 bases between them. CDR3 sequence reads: CASSLTGGLGYGYTF. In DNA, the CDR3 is TGTGCCAGCAGCCTGACAGGTGGTCTCGGCTATGGCTACACCTTC.

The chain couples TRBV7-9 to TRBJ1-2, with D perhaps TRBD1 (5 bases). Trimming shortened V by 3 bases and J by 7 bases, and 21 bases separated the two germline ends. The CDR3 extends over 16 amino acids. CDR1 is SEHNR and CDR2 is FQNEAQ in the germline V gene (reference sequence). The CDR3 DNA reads TGTGCCAGCAGCTTCCGCGAAGGGGTCGGGTTTGGTGGCTACACCTTC. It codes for CASSFREGVGFGGYTF.

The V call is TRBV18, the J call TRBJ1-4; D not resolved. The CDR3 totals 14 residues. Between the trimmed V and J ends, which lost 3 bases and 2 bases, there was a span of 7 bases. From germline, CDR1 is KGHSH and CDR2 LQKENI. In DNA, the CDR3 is TGTGCCAGCTCACCGATAGCGACTAATGAAAAACTGTTTTTT. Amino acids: CASSPIATNEKLFF.

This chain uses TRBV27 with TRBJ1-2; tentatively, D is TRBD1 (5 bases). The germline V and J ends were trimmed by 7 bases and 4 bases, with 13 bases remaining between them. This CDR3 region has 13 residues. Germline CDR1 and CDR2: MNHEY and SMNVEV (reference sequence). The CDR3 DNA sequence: TGTGCCAGCACGGACACCCCGGGCTATGGCTACACCTTC. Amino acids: CASTDTPGYGYTF.

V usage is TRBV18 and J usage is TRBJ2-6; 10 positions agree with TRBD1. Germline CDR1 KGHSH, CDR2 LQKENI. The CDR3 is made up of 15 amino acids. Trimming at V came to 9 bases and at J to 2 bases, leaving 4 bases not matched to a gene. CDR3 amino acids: CASSGQGAGANVLTF. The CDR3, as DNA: TGTGCCAGTTCCGGACAGGGGGCTGGGGCCAACGTCCTGACTTTC.

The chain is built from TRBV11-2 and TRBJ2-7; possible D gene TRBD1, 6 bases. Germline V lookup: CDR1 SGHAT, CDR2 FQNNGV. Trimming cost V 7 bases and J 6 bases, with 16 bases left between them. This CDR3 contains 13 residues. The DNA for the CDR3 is TGTGCCAGCACCCACTGGGGGCAGCCCGAGCAGTACGTC. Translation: CASTHWGQPEQYV.

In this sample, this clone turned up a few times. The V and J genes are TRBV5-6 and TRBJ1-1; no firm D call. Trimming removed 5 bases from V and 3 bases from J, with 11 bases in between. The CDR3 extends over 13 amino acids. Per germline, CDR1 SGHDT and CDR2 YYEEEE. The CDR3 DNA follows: TGTGCCAGCAGTACCGTACGCGACACTGAAGCTTTCTTT. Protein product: CASSTVRDTEAFF.

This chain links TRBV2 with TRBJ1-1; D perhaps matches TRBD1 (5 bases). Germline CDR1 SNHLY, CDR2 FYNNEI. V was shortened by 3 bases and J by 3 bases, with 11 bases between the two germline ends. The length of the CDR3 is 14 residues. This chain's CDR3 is CASSDGGGYTEAFF. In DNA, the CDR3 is TGTGCCAGCAGTGACGGGGGTGGGTACACTGAAGCTTTCTTT.

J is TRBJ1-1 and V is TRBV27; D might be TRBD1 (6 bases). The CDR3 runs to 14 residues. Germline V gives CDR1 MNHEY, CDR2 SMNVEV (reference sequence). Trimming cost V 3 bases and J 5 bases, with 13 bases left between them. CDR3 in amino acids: CASSFGGAETEAFF. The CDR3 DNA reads TGTGCCAGCAGTTTCGGGGGGGCGGAAACTGAAGCTTTCTTT.

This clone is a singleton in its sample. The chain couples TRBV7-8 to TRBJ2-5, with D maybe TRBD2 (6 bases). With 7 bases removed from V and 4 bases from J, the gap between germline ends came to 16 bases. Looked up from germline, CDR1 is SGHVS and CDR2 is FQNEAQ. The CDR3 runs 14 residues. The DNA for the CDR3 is TGTGCCAGCAACCTCGGGGGAGAGGGAGAGACCCAGTACTTC. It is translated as CASNLGGEGETQYF.

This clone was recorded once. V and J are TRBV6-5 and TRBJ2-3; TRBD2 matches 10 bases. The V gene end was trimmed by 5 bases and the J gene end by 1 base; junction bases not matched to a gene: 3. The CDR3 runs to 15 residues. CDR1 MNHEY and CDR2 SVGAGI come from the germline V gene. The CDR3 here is CASSLAGAGTDTQYF. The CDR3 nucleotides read TGTGCCAGCAGTCTAGCGGGAGCGGGCACAGATACGCAGTATTTT.

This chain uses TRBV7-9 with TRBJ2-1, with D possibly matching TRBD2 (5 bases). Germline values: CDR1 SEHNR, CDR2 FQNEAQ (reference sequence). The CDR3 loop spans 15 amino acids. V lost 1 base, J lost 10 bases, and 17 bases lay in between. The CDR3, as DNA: TGTGCCAGCAGCTTAGGGAAGAGGGATAAGATCGAGCAGTTCTTC. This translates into CASSLGKRDKIEQFF. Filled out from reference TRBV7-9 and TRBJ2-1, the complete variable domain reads DTGVSQNPRHKITKRGQNVTFRCDPISEHNRLYWYRQTLGQGPEFLTYFQNEAQLEKSRLLSDRFSAERPKGSFSTLEIQRTEQGDSAMYLCASSLGKRDKIEQFFGPGTRLTVL.

The CDR3 sequence: CASSLVRANTEAFF. The CDR3 coding sequence is TGTGCCAGCAGCTTAGTGCGGGCGAACACTGAAGCTTTCTTT. This chain joins TRBV11-2 and TRBJ1-1; D gene unclear. The CDR3 extends over 14 amino acids. V lost 1 base, J lost 1 base, and 7 bases lay in between. Per the germline V gene, CDR1 is SGHAT and CDR2 is FQNNGV.

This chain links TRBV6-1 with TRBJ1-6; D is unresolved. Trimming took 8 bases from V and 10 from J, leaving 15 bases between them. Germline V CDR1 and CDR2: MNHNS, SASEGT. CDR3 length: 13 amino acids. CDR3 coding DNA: TGTGCCAGCTGTTCCACAGTGTTCTCACCCCTCCACTTT. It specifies CASCSTVFSPLHF.

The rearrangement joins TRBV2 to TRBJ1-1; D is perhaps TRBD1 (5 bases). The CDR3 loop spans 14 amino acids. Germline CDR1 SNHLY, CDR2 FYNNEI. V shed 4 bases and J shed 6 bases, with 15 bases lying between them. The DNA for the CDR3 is TGTGCCAGCAGTGGAGAAGCAGGGTACGCTGAAGCTTTCTTT. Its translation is CASSGEAGYAEAFF.

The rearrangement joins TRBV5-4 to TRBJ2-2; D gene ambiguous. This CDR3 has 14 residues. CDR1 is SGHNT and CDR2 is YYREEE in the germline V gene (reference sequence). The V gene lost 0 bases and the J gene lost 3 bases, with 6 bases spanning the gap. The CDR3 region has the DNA TGTGCCAGCAGCTTGGCTTCCTACACCGGGGAGCTGTTTTTT. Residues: CASSLASYTGELFF.

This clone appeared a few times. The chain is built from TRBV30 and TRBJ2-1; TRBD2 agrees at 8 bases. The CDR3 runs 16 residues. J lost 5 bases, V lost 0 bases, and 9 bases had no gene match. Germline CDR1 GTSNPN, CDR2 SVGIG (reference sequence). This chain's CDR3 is CAWSVQLVGGDNEQFF. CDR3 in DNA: TGTGCCTGGAGTGTACAGCTAGTCGGGGGGGACAATGAGCAGTTCTTC.

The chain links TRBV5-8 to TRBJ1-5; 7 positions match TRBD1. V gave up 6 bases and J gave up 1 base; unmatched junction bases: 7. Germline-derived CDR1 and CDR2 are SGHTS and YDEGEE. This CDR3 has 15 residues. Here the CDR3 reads CASTPRGASNQPQHF. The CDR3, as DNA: TGTGCCAGCACCCCCAGGGGGGCAAGCAATCAGCCCCAGCATTTT.

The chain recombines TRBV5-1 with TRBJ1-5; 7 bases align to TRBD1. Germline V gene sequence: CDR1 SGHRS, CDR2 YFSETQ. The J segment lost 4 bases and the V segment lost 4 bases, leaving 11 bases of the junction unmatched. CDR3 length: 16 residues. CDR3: CASSPGDEGANQPQHF. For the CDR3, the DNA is TGCGCCAGCAGCCCAGGGGACGAGGGGGCAAATCAGCCCCAGCATTTT. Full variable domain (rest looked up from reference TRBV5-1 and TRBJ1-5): KAGVTQTPRYLIKTRGQQVTLSCSPISGHRSVSWYQQTPGQGLQFLFEYFSETQRNKGNFPGRFSGRQFSNSRSEMNVSTLELGDSALYLCASSPGDEGANQPQHFGDGTRLSIL.

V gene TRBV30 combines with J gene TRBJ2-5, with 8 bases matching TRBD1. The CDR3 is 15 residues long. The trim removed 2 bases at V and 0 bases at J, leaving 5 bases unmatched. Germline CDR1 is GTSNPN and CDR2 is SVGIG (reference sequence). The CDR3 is CAWSTGQGYQETQYF. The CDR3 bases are TGTGCCTGGAGTACAGGACAGGGCTACCAAGAGACCCAGTACTTC.

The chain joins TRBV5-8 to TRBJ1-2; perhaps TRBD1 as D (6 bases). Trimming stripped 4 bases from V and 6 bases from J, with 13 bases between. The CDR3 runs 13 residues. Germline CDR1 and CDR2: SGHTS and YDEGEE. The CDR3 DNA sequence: TGTGCCAGCAGCCACGGACAGTTCAATGGCTACACCTTC. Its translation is CASSHGQFNGYTF.

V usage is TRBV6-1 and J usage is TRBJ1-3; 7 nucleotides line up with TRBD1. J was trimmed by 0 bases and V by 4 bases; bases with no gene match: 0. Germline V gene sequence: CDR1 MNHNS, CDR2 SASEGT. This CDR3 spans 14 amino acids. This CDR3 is CASSGDSSGNTIYF. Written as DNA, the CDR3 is TGTGCCAGCAGTGGGGACAGCTCTGGAAACACCATATATTTT.

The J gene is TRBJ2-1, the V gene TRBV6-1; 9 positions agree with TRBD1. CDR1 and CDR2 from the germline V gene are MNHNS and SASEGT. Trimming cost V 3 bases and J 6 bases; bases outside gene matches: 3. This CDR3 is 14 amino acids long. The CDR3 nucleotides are TGTGCCAGCAGTGAGAGGACAGGGGTCAATGAGCAGTTCTTC. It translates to CASSERTGVNEQFF.